This T cell receptor (beta chain) is drawn from a study of blood T cells in healthy people across ages. On this clonotype itself: At one boundary the junction diverges from the germline segment, which might be a read error.

Using a J-beta primer mix together with a sample-barcoded 5' primer, a second PCR was run for roughly 6 to 11 cycles. TCRdb reanalysed the 5' RACE reads using MiXCR and keeps one entry per CDR3 protein. The data show about 400,000 distinct CDR3 sequences, about 49% seen once. The CDR3 consists of 16 residues. Germline V CDR1 and CDR2: MNHNS, SASEGT. The sequence derives from a man in his fifties or sixties in good health. The chain recombines TRBV6-1 with TRBJ2-1, with a possible D match to TRBD2 (5 bases). Specimen: blood. Here the CDR3 reads CASTEMPGSSYNGQFF. The CDR3 nucleotides read TGTGCCAGCACCGAGATGCCGGGGAGCTCCTACAATGGGCAGTTCTTC.